This TCR beta chain was captured by sequencing in a study of blood T cell repertoires in COVID-19. Sequencing was performed with immunoSEQ multiplex PCR; in TCRdb, only in-frame clones are kept and a portion is missing. The profile shows hundreds of thousands of clones, approximately 89% of them singletons. The CDR3 loop spans 18 amino acids. Trimming pared 1 base from V and 0 bases from J, leaving 13 bases between. Germline V gene sequence: CDR1 MNHNS, CDR2 SASEGT. Material for sequencing was peripheral blood. V is TRBV6-1 and J is TRBJ1-6; D is unclear. The receptor comes from a woman aged 55-69 years with COVID-19, enrolled during active disease. This CDR3 is CASSEGALISSYNSPLHF. The CDR3 DNA sequence: TGTGCCAGCAGTGAAGGGGCTCTAATAAGCTCCTATAATTCACCCCTCCACTTT.